A selection of T cell receptor beta chains follows, all from one sample in a study of blood T cell repertoires in COVID-19. Data came from immunoSEQ multiplex PCR; TCRdb stores just in-frame clones and leaves some out. The sample has 250,000 or so clones, around nine tenths seen once. The sample comprised PBMCs or T cells enriched from blood (not recorded which). These receptors were collected from a woman aged 18-29 years who had recovered from COVID-19. The CDR3 runs from the conserved cysteine through the conserved F or W. D genes are given only for firm matches. For some rows the clone size is stated as once, few or many, or as a class when expanded; others skip it.

D	V	J	size	CDR3	DNA
-	TRBV4-1	TRBJ2-1	-	CASSQEQPNEQFF	TGCGCCAGCAGCCAAGAACAGCCCAATGAGCAGTTCTTC
TRBD2	TRBV15	TRBJ2-1	-	CATSSLGTRSYNEQFF	TGTGCCACCAGCAGTCTAGGGACTAGATCCTACAATGAGCAGTTCTTC
-	TRBV30	TRBJ1-3	-	CAWRSSGNTIYF	TGTGCCTGGAGGTCGTCTGGAAACACCATATATTTT
-	TRBV7-8	TRBJ1-2	-	CASSFGGMDSSTNYGYTF	TGTGCCAGCAGCTTCGGGGGGATGGACAGCTCCACTAACTATGGCTACACCTTC
-	TRBV10-3	TRBJ1-4	-	CAISDGRDEKLFF	TGTGCCATCAGTGATGGCAGGGATGAAAAACTGTTTTTT
-	TRBV30	TRBJ2-4	-	CALSLAKNIQYF	TGTGCCTTGTCCTTAGCCAAAAACATTCAGTACTTC
-	TRBV15	TRBJ1-1	-	CATSSWTAMNTEAFF	TGTGCCACCAGCAGTTGGACAGCCATGAACACTGAAGCTTTCTTT
-	TRBV3-1/TRBV3-2	TRBJ1-4	once	CASSQRTGTRNEKLFF	TGTGCCAGCAGCCAAAGAACCGGGACAAGAAATGAAAAACTGTTTTTT
-	TRBV4-3	TRBJ1-2	-	CASSPTRVNYGYTF	TGCGCCAGCAGCCCGACCAGGGTTAACTATGGCTACACCTTC
TRBD1	TRBV18	TRBJ2-7	-	CASSKEVPRQGPMGEQYF	TGTGCCAGCTCTAAAGAAGTACCGAGACAGGGCCCCATGGGCGAGCAGTACTTC
TRBD1	TRBV7-2	TRBJ2-5	-	CASSFQGALEETQYF	TGTGCCAGCAGCTTTCAGGGGGCCTTAGAAGAGACCCAGTACTTC
-	TRBV7-3	TRBJ1-6	once	CASSLAAYNSPLHF	TGTGCCAGCAGCTTAGCAGCCTATAATTCACCCCTCCACTTT
TRBD1	TRBV2	TRBJ2-5	-	CASSEGDRLLEETQYF	TGTGCCAGCAGTGAAGGGGACAGGCTCTTAGAAGAGACCCAGTACTTC
TRBD1	TRBV10-3	TRBJ1-2	few	CAISEDRGLTTNYGYTF	TGTGCCATCAGTGAGGACAGGGGCCTTACTACAAACTATGGCTACACCTTC
TRBD2	TRBV7-2	TRBJ2-3	-	CASSLGLALADTQYF	TGTGCCAGCAGCTTAGGACTAGCTCTCGCAGATACGCAGTATTTT
TRBD1	TRBV11-2	TRBJ1-2	-	CASSLSGTGRGTDGYTF	TGTGCCAGCAGCTTATCCGGGACAGGGAGGGGGACGGATGGCTACACCTTC
-	TRBV25-1	TRBJ2-2	-	CASREGGTTPGELFF	TGTGCCAGCAGGGAGGGGGGGACTACACCCGGGGAGCTGTTTTTT
-	TRBV23-1	TRBJ1-4	-	CASSPGGRSNEKLFF	TGCGCCAGCAGTCCGGGGGGCAGATCTAATGAAAAACTGTTTTTT
TRBD1	TRBV19	TRBJ1-3	-	CASSRGTADTSGNTIYF	TGTGCCAGTAGTCGCGGGACAGCGGATACCTCTGGAAACACCATATATTTT
-	TRBV9	TRBJ2-1	-	CASSGVSEQFF	TGTGCCAGCAGCGGTGTATCCGAGCAGTTCTTC
-	TRBV25-1	TRBJ1-6	-	CASSERAPYNSPLHF	TGTGCCAGCAGTGAGCGGGCTCCTTATAATTCACCCCTCCACTTT
-	TRBV5-1	TRBJ1-1	-	CASSLHGSFVGEAFF	TGCGCCAGCAGCTTGCATGGGAGCTTTGTAGGTGAAGCTTTCTTT
-	TRBV15	TRBJ2-1	-	CATSSRDFGLNEQFF	TGTGCCACCAGCAGCCGGGACTTCGGGCTTAATGAGCAGTTCTTC
TRBD2	TRBV10-3	TRBJ2-3	-	CAISGGLAGGLGDTQYF	TGTGCCATCAGTGGGGGACTAGCGGGAGGGCTTGGAGATACGCAGTATTTT
TRBD2	TRBV2	TRBJ2-7	-	CASSETSGVGEQYF	TGTGCCAGCAGTGAAACTAGCGGGGTTGGCGAGCAGTACTTC
-	TRBV7-2	TRBJ2-5	-	CASSPNGGRVETQYF	TGTGCCAGCAGCCCAAACGGGGGGCGGGTAGAGACCCAGTACTTC
-	TRBV27	TRBJ1-4	-	CASSLSPLTNEKLFF	TGTGCCAGCAGTTTATCCCCCCTAACTAATGAAAAACTGTTTTTT
TRBD1	TRBV7-2	TRBJ1-1	-	CASSLADRVTEAFF	TGTGCCAGCAGCTTAGCCGACAGGGTGACTGAAGCTTTCTTT
TRBD2	TRBV9	TRBJ2-1	-	CASSPLPLAGDFYNEQFF	TGTGCCAGCAGCCCACTACCCCTAGCGGGAGACTTCTACAATGAGCAGTTCTTC
-	TRBV19	TRBJ2-7	-	CATSPSYEQYF	TGTGCCACCTCCCCGTCCTACGAGCAGTACTTC
TRBD1	TRBV11-1	TRBJ1-6	-	CASSFTGDSPLHF	TGTGCCAGCAGCTTTACAGGGGATTCACCCCTCCACTTT
TRBD2	TRBV27	TRBJ2-1	once	CASSLGLADYNEQFF	TGTGCCAGCAGTTTAGGACTAGCGGACTACAATGAGCAGTTCTTC
-	TRBV28	TRBJ2-2	-	CASTMDGLWNTGELFF	TGTGCCAGCACAATGGACGGACTATGGAACACCGGGGAGCTGTTTTTT
-	TRBV2	TRBJ2-5	-	CASRELGGETQYF	TGTGCCAGCAGGGAGCTCGGGGGAGAGACCCAGTACTTC
-	TRBV12-3/TRBV12-4	TRBJ1-2	-	CASSLWEGTDYTF	TGTGCCAGCAGTTTATGGGAGGGGACGGACTACACCTTC
TRBD2	TRBV7-2	TRBJ2-7	-	CASSRSVAGGTYEQYF	TGTGCCAGCAGCCGTTCGGTGGCGGGGGGTACCTACGAGCAGTACTTC
-	TRBV10-1	TRBJ1-5	-	CASSEEGACNQPQHFGDGTRPAF	-
-	TRBV27	TRBJ2-2	-	CASSRGNTGELFF	TGTGCCAGCAGTCGAGGGAACACCGGGGAGCTGTTTTTT
-	TRBV3-1/TRBV3-2	TRBJ1-4	-	CASSHIRGEDNEKLFF	TGTGCCAGCAGCCACATCCGGGGGGAAGATAATGAAAAACTGTTTTTT
TRBD2	TRBV6-6	TRBJ2-1	-	CASSYLAGGLYNEQFF	TGTGCCAGCAGTTATTTAGCGGGGGGCCTCTACAATGAGCAGTTCTTC
-	TRBV11-2	TRBJ1-1	-	CASSLSNTEAFF	TGTGCCAGCAGCCTTTCGAACACTGAAGCTTTCTTT
-	TRBV2	TRBJ1-2	-	CASSSGIRYGYTF	TGTGCCAGCAGTTCAGGGATTAGGTATGGCTACACCTTC
-	TRBV19	TRBJ2-2	once	CASTFGGALDTGELFF	TGTGCCAGTACCTTTGGCGGGGCTCTGGACACCGGGGAGCTGTTTTTT
TRBD1	TRBV7-9	TRBJ1-2	once	CASSPEGAGYGYTF	TGTGCCAGCAGCCCAGAGGGGGCCGGCTATGGCTACACCTTC
-	TRBV28	TRBJ2-3	-	CASSSWQSSTDTQYF	TGTGCCAGCAGTTCATGGCAGTCTAGCACAGATACGCAGTATTTT
TRBD2	TRBV4-2	TRBJ2-1	-	CASSHPDGRRSYNEQFF	TGTGCCAGCAGCCATCCCGACGGGAGGCGCTCCTACAATGAGCAGTTCTTC
-	TRBV5-4	TRBJ2-7	-	CASSAGTGSEQYF	TGTGCCAGCAGCGCGGGGACTGGCTCCGAGCAGTACTTC
TRBD2	TRBV28	TRBJ2-1	-	CASSSNSGGRSYNEQFF	TGTGCCAGCAGTTCCAACTCGGGCGGGAGGTCCTACAATGAGCAGTTCTTC
TRBD1	TRBV3-1/TRBV3-2	TRBJ1-1	-	CASSQEWTGVGAFF	TGTGCCAGCAGCCAAGAATGGACAGGGGTCGGAGCTTTCTTT
-	TRBV10-1	TRBJ2-1	once	CASSAGKGSYNEQFF	TGCGCCAGCAGTGCGGGGAAAGGCTCCTACAATGAGCAGTTCTTC
TRBD2	TRBV4-2	TRBJ2-2	-	CASSPLAGASTGELFF	TGTGCCAGCAGCCCTCTAGCGGGAGCAAGCACCGGGGAGCTGTTTTTT
TRBD1	TRBV27	TRBJ1-3	-	CASSLLGGTSGNTIYF	TGTGCCAGCAGTCTCCTAGGGGGCACCTCTGGAAACACCATATATTTT
TRBD2	TRBV4-2	TRBJ2-7	-	CASSQGRTRFSYEQYF	TGTGCCAGCAGCCAAGGAAGGACTAGATTCTCCTACGAGCAGTACTTC
-	TRBV5-1	TRBJ2-3	-	CASSLRDTQYF	TGCGCCAGCAGCTTGCGAGATACGCAGTATTTT
TRBD2	TRBV7-2	TRBJ2-1	-	CASSLEPSGSIGNEQFF	TGTGCCAGCAGCTTAGAACCTAGCGGGAGTATAGGCAATGAGCAGTTCTTC